The rows below give T cell receptor beta chains drawn from one sample of a study of Ad26.COV2.S vaccination and SARS-CoV-2 variants. The method was immunoSEQ multiplex PCR; TCRdb's version includes in-frame clones alone and lacks a portion of them. The table shows about 480,000 clones, with around nine tenths occurring only once. The sample was peripheral blood, taken in a trial of Ad26.COV2.S vaccine versus placebo. The receptor set was obtained from a person aged 18-65 years who received the Ad26.COV2.S COVID-19 vaccine or a placebo. The CDR3 runs from the conserved cysteine through the conserved F or W. A D gene is named only where the DNA matches it firmly. Only part of the rows carry a size: once, few, many, or a class if the clone is expanded.

d_call j_call clone_size v_call cdr3_aa cdr3_nt
TRBD1 TRBJ1-1 NA TRBV27 CASSLFQGADTEAFF TGTGCCAGCAGTTTATTTCAGGGGGCGGACACTGAAGCTTTCTTT
TRBD1 TRBJ2-4 once TRBV19 CATRQGTNIQYF TGTGCCACCCGACAGGGGACAAACATTCAGTACTTC
NA TRBJ2-1 NA TRBV2 CASSQRSSSYNEQFF TGTGCCAGCAGCCAGCGGAGCAGCTCCTACAATGAGCAGTTCTTC
NA TRBJ1-5 once TRBV15 CATRESRGHQPQHF TGTGCCACCAGGGAGTCCCGGGGCCATCAGCCCCAGCATTTT
NA TRBJ2-1 NA TRBV2 CASRGGFEQFF TGTGCCAGCCGAGGGGGGTTTGAGCAGTTCTTC
NA TRBJ2-5 NA TRBV7-9 CASSSLGNPGQETQYF TGTGCCAGCAGCTCGCTCGGGAACCCTGGACAAGAGACCCAGTACTTC
NA TRBJ2-3 NA TRBV9 CASSVLDTQYF TGTGCCAGCAGCGTTTTGGATACGCAGTATTTT
NA TRBJ2-5 NA TRBV15 CATSPQGGVLTQYF TGTGCCACCAGCCCTCAGGGGGGAGTACTGACCCAGTACTTC
TRBD2 TRBJ2-7 NA TRBV5-1 CASSLELAGFYEQYF TGCGCCAGCAGCCTCGAACTAGCGGGATTTTACGAGCAGTACTTC
NA TRBJ1-1 NA TRBV18 CASSPIAGDTEAFF TGTGCCAGCTCACCAATCGCGGGAGACACTGAAGCTTTCTTT
NA TRBJ1-2 once TRBV5-1 CASSLERQMDGYTF TGCGCCAGCAGCTTGGAGAGACAGATGGATGGCTACACCTTC
NA TRBJ1-2 NA TRBV24-1 CATSDTRGARSPRGYTF TGTGCCACCAGTGATACACGGGGAGCCAGATCTCCCCGGGGCTACACCTTC
NA TRBJ1-3 once TRBV19 CASSIDTGNTIYF TGTGCCAGTAGTATAGATACTGGAAACACCATATATTTT
NA TRBJ2-3 NA TRBV10-2 CASRRDTDTQYF TGCGCCAGCCGCAGGGACACAGATACGCAGTATTTT
TRBD1 TRBJ1-5 NA TRBV19 CASSRTQGAAGNQPQHF TGTGCCAGTAGTAGAACACAGGGGGCGGCGGGCAATCAGCCCCAGCATTTT
NA TRBJ2-7 NA TRBV6-2/TRBV6-3 CASSYRYAYEQYF TGTGCCAGCAGTTACCGTTATGCCTACGAGCAGTACTTC
NA TRBJ1-1 NA TRBV24-1 CATSDPRGQAAFF TGTGCCACCAGTGATCCGCGAGGGCAGGCAGCTTTCTTT
NA TRBJ2-7 NA TRBV19 CASSLTLPSDEQYF TGTGCCAGTAGTCTTACACTCCCTTCGGACGAGCAGTACTTC
NA TRBJ2-7 NA TRBV19 CASRSLRVYEQYF TGTGCCAGTAGATCACTCCGAGTCTACGAGCAGTACTTC
TRBD1 TRBJ2-7 few TRBV6-1 CASSAQASGTGAYEQYF TGTGCCAGCAGTGCACAAGCATCCGGGACAGGTGCCTACGAGCAGTACTTC
NA TRBJ1-2 NA TRBV12-3/TRBV12-4 CASSPRDSYGYTF TGTGCCAGCAGTCCGAGAGACAGTTATGGCTACACCTTC
NA TRBJ2-7 NA TRBV5-4 CASSLGGAAYEQYF TGTGCCAGCAGCTTGGGGGGGGCAGCCTACGAGCAGTACTTC